Listed below are T cell receptor beta chains from one sample, sequenced in a study of shared clonotypes between healthy human individuals. Some clones are missing from TCRdb's copy, which holds only in-frame ones; the method was immunoSEQ multiplex PCR. This sample yields some 2,100,000 clones, of which approximately 94% are seen a single time; roughly 1.8% belongs to the top ten. Input material: naive CD8+ T cells from PBMCs. All receptors derive from a man aged 18 to 30 in good health. Some clones in this sample may be carry-over from other donors' samples. Each CDR3 is given with its conserved first and last residue. The D gene is left open where the match is weak. A row's size may be missing; if present it is once, few, many or a size class.

j_gene | v_gene | abundance | d_gene | CDR3nt | CDR3aa
TRBJ1-1 | TRBV27 | - | TRBD1 | TGTGCCAGCAGCCTCCGGGACAGGGACACTGAAGCTTTCTTT | CASSLRDRDTEAFF
TRBJ1-1 | TRBV10-3 | - | TRBD1 | TGTGCCATCAGTGACCCGGCGACAGGGTTGGTGAACACTGAAGCTTTCTTT | CAISDPATGLVNTEAFF
TRBJ2-3 | TRBV7-9 | - | TRBD2 | TGTGCCAGCAGCCCTTTGGTAGCGGGGCACACAGATACGCAGTATTTT | CASSPLVAGHTDTQYF
TRBJ1-3 | TRBV6-6 | - | - | TGTGCCACGGGGGAGGGGGCTGGAAACACCATATATTTT | CATGEGAGNTIYF
TRBJ1-3 | TRBV11-2 | - | - | TGTGCCAGCAGCGGGAACGGAAACACCATATATTTT | CASSGNGNTIYF
TRBJ1-2 | TRBV27 | - | - | TGTGCCAGCAGTTTATCCTTGGGGTATGGCTACACCTTC | CASSLSLGYGYTF
TRBJ2-5 | TRBV28 | once | - | TGTGCCAGCAGTTTAGGGGGTTCGGAGACCCAGTACTTC | CASSLGGSETQYF
TRBJ2-1 | TRBV19 | - | TRBD2 | TGTGCCAGTAGTATCCAACTAGCGACTAACAATGAGCAGTTCTTC | CASSIQLATNNEQFF
TRBJ2-1 | TRBV27 | - | - | TGTGCCAGCAGTTTCCCCGGGACTTATCAGTTCTTC | CASSFPGTYQFF
TRBJ2-5 | TRBV28 | - | - | TGTGCCAGCAGCGACTTAGCCGCTTCGGAGACCCAGTACTTC | CASSDLAASETQYF
TRBJ2-7 | TRBV7-9 | - | - | TGTGCCAGCAGCGGTCCTTTCGTGGGGACGGGCTACGAGCAGTACTTC | CASSGPFVGTGYEQYF
TRBJ2-2 | TRBV14 | - | - | TGTGCCAGCACTCAGGGCGGCGGGGAGCTGTTTTTT | CASTQGGGELFF
TRBJ2-7 | TRBV27 | - | - | TGTGCCAGCAGTCCCCACTGGCAGCTGGCCTACGAGCAGTACTTC | CASSPHWQLAYEQYF
TRBJ1-5 | TRBV7-8 | - | - | TGTGCCAGCAGCACCGGGCAGGCCAATCAGCCCCAGCATTTT | CASSTGQANQPQHF
TRBJ1-2 | TRBV5-4 | - | TRBD1 | TGTGCCAGCAGTCCTTATGCAAATATCCGTGACAGGGCTAACTATGGCTACACCTTC | CASSPYANIRDRANYGYTF
TRBJ1-1 | TRBV13 | - | - | TGTGCCAGCAGCGTACAAGGCACTGAAGCTTTCTTT | CASSVQGTEAFF
TRBJ2-1 | TRBV5-1 | - | - | TGCGCCAGCAAACCCCGAGGATTAATAGATGAGCAGTTCTTC | CASKPRGLIDEQFF
TRBJ1-2 | TRBV7-9 | - | TRBD1 | TGTGCCAGCAGCTCGGACAGGGGGCAGAGTGGCTACACCTTC | CASSSDRGQSGYTF
TRBJ1-4 | TRBV19 | - | - | TGTGCCAGTAGTATCGGGTGGGGGAAGAGCGAAAAACTGTTTTTT | CASSIGWGKSEKLFF
TRBJ2-7 | TRBV9 | once | TRBD2 | TGTGCCAGCAGCGTAGGAAGGACTAGCGGGAGATACGAGCAGTACTTC | CASSVGRTSGRYEQYF
TRBJ2-5 | TRBV28 | - | - | TGTGCCAGCAGTGAATCTCGGGGGCAAGAGACCCAGTACTTC | CASSESRGQETQYF
TRBJ2-1 | TRBV11-2 | - | TRBD1 | TGTGCCAGCAGCTCTCGGGACAGGAAAGCCTCCTACAATGAGCAGTTCTTC | CASSSRDRKASYNEQFF
TRBJ2-4 | TRBV9 | once | - | TGTGCCAGCAGCCCCTCCAGAGACAAAAACATTCAGTACTTC | CASSPSRDKNIQYF
TRBJ2-1 | TRBV2 | - | TRBD2 | TGTGCCAGCGGACGTGGCGGGAGGGCCGGGTACAATGAGCAGTTCTTC | CASGRGGRAGYNEQFF
TRBJ2-7 | TRBV7-9 | - | - | TGTGCCAGCAGCTCTCAGGAATCCTACGAGCAGTACTTC | CASSSQESYEQYF
TRBJ2-7 | TRBV2 | - | - | TGTGCCAGCAGCCGAATGCAGGGTGATAGAAGGGCCCTCGAGCAGTACTTC | CASSRMQGDRRALEQYF
TRBJ2-7 | TRBV2 | once | TRBD1 | TGTGCCAGCAGTGAGACGACAGGGGACTACGAGCAGTACTTC | CASSETTGDYEQYF
TRBJ2-1 | TRBV4-1 | - | - | TGCGCCAGCAGCCCAGACCCAGACAATGAGCAGTTCTTC | CASSPDPDNEQFF
TRBJ2-2 | TRBV7-9 | - | TRBD1 | TGTGCCAGCAGCTCCACGACAGGGCGGACCGGGGAGCTGTTTTTT | CASSSTTGRTGELFF
TRBJ1-2 | TRBV7-9 | once | - | TGTGCCAGCAGCTTAGCGCTAGGAGGATTTTACACCTTC | CASSLALGGFYTF
TRBJ2-7 | TRBV6-1 | - | TRBD2 | TGTGCCAGCAGAGGACTAGCGGGAGGGCTGGAGGAGCAGTACTTC | CASRGLAGGLEEQYF
TRBJ2-6 | TRBV4-2 | - | TRBD1 | TGTGCCAGCAGCCAGAAAGGACAGGCGCACACTGGGGCCAACGTCCTGACTTTC | CASSQKGQAHTGANVLTF
TRBJ1-2 | TRBV7-3 | - | TRBD1 | TGTGCCAGCAGGCCGCACGGGCAGGGGGACTATGGCTACACCTTC | CASRPHGQGDYGYTF
TRBJ1-1 | TRBV4-1 | - | - | TGCGCCAGCAGCCAATCCCGACTAATGAACACTGAAGCTTTCTTT | CASSQSRLMNTEAFF
TRBJ2-7 | TRBV7-2 | once | - | TGTGCCAGCAGCTTAAATGGCTTCTACGAGCAGTACTTC | CASSLNGFYEQYF